The 27 T cell receptor beta chains in this list originate from one sample, sequenced in a study of OX40 agonist ivuxolimab in advanced cancers. The table came from immunoSEQ multiplex PCR; TCRdb's copy has only in-frame clones and leaves some out. Of approximately 53,000 clones listed, approximately 95% were seen once; the top ten hold approximately 25%. The specimen comprised CD4+ or CD8+ T cells sorted from blood, sampled in a trial of the OX40 agonist ivuxolimab. Receptors were obtained from an adult with an advanced solid tumor such as melanoma, head and neck, liver or kidney cancer.

Comment on this clone: One junction end disagrees with the germline gene, perhaps due to a read error. V is TRBV29-1 and J is TRBJ2-2; tentative D call: TRBD2 (5 bases). Germline CDR1 reads SQVTM; CDR2 reads ANQGSEA. CDR3 size: 8 residues. CDR3 region: CSHRGAVF. CDR3 nucleotides: TGCAGCCACCGGGGAGCTGTTTTT.

The gene calls are TRBV2 and TRBJ1-1; D not certain. CDR1 SNHLY and CDR2 FYNNEI come from the germline V gene. The CDR3 has 16 residues. With 2 bases removed from V and 0 bases from J, the gap between germline ends came to 13 bases. CDR3 nucleotide sequence: TGTGCCAGCAGTGAACCAGGAGAAGACATGAACACTGAAGCTTTCTTT. This encodes CASSEPGEDMNTEAFF.

This chain uses TRBV9 with TRBJ1-5; D might be TRBD1 (6 bases). CDR3 length: 14 amino acids. The germline gives CDR1 SGDLS, CDR2 YYNGEE. V lost 0 bases and J lost 7, with 11 bases in between. DNA of the CDR3: TGTGCCAGCAGCGTAGAGGGGCAGGGGCAGCCCCAGCATTTT. Its translation: CASSVEGQGQPQHF.

This rearrangement joins TRBV11-2 to TRBJ2-1; TRBD1 might be the D (5 bases). The germline V gene encodes CDR1 SGHAT and CDR2 FQNNGV. The CDR3 has 15 residues. Trimming took 3 bases from V and 3 from J, leaving 12 bases between them. The chain's CDR3 is CASSFLLDNYNEQFF. DNA for the CDR3: TGTGCCAGCAGCTTTTTGTTGGACAACTACAATGAGCAGTTCTTC.

This chain joins TRBV13 and TRBJ1-2, with 8 bases fitting TRBD1. CDR3 size: 15 residues. J gave up 2 bases and V 0 bases, and 2 bases lay outside the gene matches. Germline CDR1 and CDR2: PRHDT and FYEKMQ (reference sequence). The CDR3 DNA is TGTGCCAGCAGCTTAGGACAGGGGGTAAACTATGGCTACACCTTC. Encoded protein: CASSLGQGVNYGYTF. Together with reference TRBV13 and TRBJ1-2, the CDR3 gives the full variable domain: AAGVIQSPRHLIKEKRETATLKCYPIPRHDTVYWYQQGPGQDPQFLISFYEKMQSDKGSIPDRFSAQQFSDYHSELNMSSLELGDSALYFCASSLGQGVNYGYTFGSGTRLTVV.

The rearrangement links TRBV27 to TRBJ1-3, with TRBD1 matching over 8 bases. The germline V gene has CDR1 MNHEY and CDR2 SMNVEV (reference sequence). V lost 0 bases and J lost 0; bases outside the gene matches: 19. The CDR3 loop spans 22 amino acids. This CDR3 reads CASSLSMKGTGVLPISGNTIYF. The CDR3 DNA is TGTGCCAGCAGTTTATCGATGAAGGGGACAGGCGTTTTACCGATCTCTGGAAACACCATATATTTT.

The chain has TRBV7-8 and TRBJ2-3; 12 bases line up with TRBD1. Per germline, CDR1 SGHVS and CDR2 FQNEAQ. This CDR3 comprises 14 residues. V gave up 6 bases and J gave up 14 bases; unmatched junction bases: 12. CDR3 in DNA: TGTGCCAGCAGATCGGGACAGGGGGCTGTCCTGTGGTATTTT. It encodes CASRSGQGAVLWYF.

The chain recombines TRBV6-1 with TRBJ2-5, with 9 bases lining up with TRBD1. J lost 4 bases, V lost 7 bases, and 7 bases had no gene match. The CDR3 length is 14 residues. Germline V lookup: CDR1 MNHNS, CDR2 SASEGT. This CDR3 is CASIYRTGVETQYF. The DNA for the CDR3 is TGTGCCAGCATTTACCGGACAGGGGTAGAGACCCAGTACTTC.

The chain joins TRBV15 to TRBJ2-1, with TRBD1 identical over 7 bases. Germline CDR1 is LNHNV and CDR2 is YYDKDF (reference sequence). V was clipped by 7 bases and J by 6 bases; unmatched bases: 6. The CDR3 is 13 residues long. DNA for the CDR3: TGTGCCACCATCGGGGCAGGGGGCAATGAGCAGTTCTTC. This translates into CATIGAGGNEQFF.

DNA for the CDR3: TGTGCCAGCAGCTTAGGGGTGCGAGAGACCCAGTACTTC. It yields the protein CASSLGVRETQYF. The J gene is TRBJ2-5, the V gene TRBV13; no definite D call. V lost 0 bases and J 4 bases, leaving 6 bases between the germline ends. The germline CDR1 and CDR2 sequences are PRHDT and FYEKMQ (reference sequence). This CDR3 has 13 amino acids.

The CDR3 nucleotides are TGTGCCAGCAGTTTAGAGTCACGGGTCGAGCAGTACTTC. This gives the protein CASSLESRVEQYF. J is TRBJ2-7 and V is TRBV28; the D is unclear. Per the germline V gene, CDR1 is MDHEN and CDR2 is SYDVKM. CDR3 length: 13 amino acids. Between the trimmed V and J ends, which lost 2 bases and 6 bases, there was a span of 11 bases.

V usage is TRBV19 and J usage is TRBJ1-5; 9 bases agree with TRBD1. This CDR3 has 16 residues. Germline-derived CDR1 and CDR2 are LNHDA and SQIVND (reference sequence). V shed 3 bases and J 4 bases; nucleotides not matched to a gene: 7. The CDR3 protein is CASSISGQGGNQPQHF. The CDR3 bases are TGTGCCAGTAGTATTTCGGGACAGGGTGGTAATCAGCCCCAGCATTTT.

This CDR3 is CALQMSTEAFF. Written as DNA, the CDR3 is TGTGCCCTTCAGATGAGCACTGAAGCTTTCTTT. V is TRBV2 and J is TRBJ1-1; D is unresolved. Germline V gene lookup returns CDR1 SNHLY and CDR2 FYNNEI. The length of the CDR3 is 11 residues. Trimming cost V 11 bases and J 4 bases, with 11 bases left between them.

The rearrangement links TRBV6-6 to TRBJ2-7; possible D gene TRBD2, 6 bases. V lost 6 bases and J lost 7, with 7 bases in between. In germline, CDR1 is MNHNY, CDR2 SVGAGI (reference sequence). The CDR3 is 10 residues long. The CDR3 nucleotides read TGTGCCAGCAGGGCGGGGGAGCAGTACTTC. It codes for CASRAGEQYF.

CDR3 nucleotides: TGTGCCAGCAGCGCGGCAGGGGGTTCGAGGGAGCAGTACTTC. Translation: CASSAAGGSREQYF. The genes are TRBV11-1 and TRBJ2-7; 7 bases fit TRBD1. Germline values: CDR1 SGHAT, CDR2 FQDESV (reference sequence). V lost 5 bases, J lost 7 bases, and 11 bases stayed unmatched. This CDR3 is 14 amino acids long.

The rearrangement links TRBV7-9 to TRBJ2-1, with D perhaps TRBD1 (6 bases). The germline CDR1 and CDR2 sequences are SEHNR and FQNEAQ (reference sequence). Deletions cut 4 bases from V and 7 bases from J, with 8 bases between. The CDR3 extends over 12 amino acids. CDR3 residues: CASSYRENEQFF. CDR3 DNA: TGTGCCAGCAGCTACAGGGAAAATGAGCAGTTCTTC.

V gene TRBV4-1 combines with J gene TRBJ2-1; no definite D call. Germline-derived CDR1 and CDR2 are MGHRA and YSYEKL. The V gene lost 0 bases and the J gene lost 10 bases, with 13 bases spanning the gap. The length of the CDR3 is 14 residues. The CDR3 nucleotides read TGCGCCAGCAGCCAAGAACCCCATTTTCGGGAGCAGTTCTTC. The encoded protein is CASSQEPHFREQFF.

This clone appeared a single time. The chain has TRBV19 and TRBJ2-1, with TRBD2 as a possible D gene (7 bases). The germline V gene has CDR1 LNHDA and CDR2 SQIVND (reference sequence). V was pared by 6 bases and J by 3 bases, with 18 bases between. The CDR3 loop spans 16 amino acids. Here the CDR3 reads CASRFIGGGGYNEQFF. CDR3 DNA sequence: TGTGCCAGTAGATTCATTGGAGGGGGGGGCTACAATGAGCAGTTCTTC.

Worth noting for this clone: Its ends do not fully match the called genes, so a read error is possible. V usage is TRBV15 and J usage is TRBJ2-1, with 8 bases identical to TRBD2. CDR1 is LNHNV, CDR2 YYDKDF, per germline (reference sequence). The CDR3 is 16 residues long. CDR3 in amino acids: CTTSGDDLRGDNEQFF. The DNA of the CDR3 is TGTACCACCAGCGGGGACGACTTGCGGGGGGACAATGAGCAGTTCTTC.

Only one count was recorded for this clone. V and J are TRBV19 and TRBJ2-7, with D hard to call. V shed 6 bases and J shed 4 bases, with 13 bases lying between them. CDR3 length: 13 amino acids. Germline V gives CDR1 LNHDA, CDR2 SQIVND (reference sequence). The CDR3 sequence is CASSPGKVYEQYF. The CDR3 nucleotides are TGTGCCAGTAGCCCTGGAAAAGTTTACGAGCAGTACTTC.

This chain connects TRBV7-6 to TRBJ1-4; possibly TRBD1 for D (6 bases). The CDR3 extends over 14 amino acids. Per germline, CDR1 SGHVS and CDR2 FNYEAQ. V gave up 7 bases and J gave up 5 bases, with 14 bases separating them. The CDR3 DNA follows: TGTGCCAGCACCCCCGGACAGTACAATGAAAAACTGTTTTTT. This translates into CASTPGQYNEKLFF.

The chain couples TRBV2 to TRBJ2-1; D not certain. V dropped 2 bases and J dropped 0 bases, with 11 bases sitting between them. Per the germline V gene, CDR1 is SNHLY and CDR2 is FYNNEI. This CDR3 contains 16 residues. The CDR3, as DNA: TGTGCCAGCAGTGAACCTGGCTACCCCTCCTACAATGAGCAGTTCTTC. This sequence encodes CASSEPGYPSYNEQFF. The full variable domain, completed using reference TRBV2 and TRBJ2-1, is EPEVTQTPSHQVTQMGQEVILRCVPISNHLYFYWYRQILGQKVEFLVSFYNNEISEKSEIFDDQFSVERPDGSNFTLKIRSTKLEDSAMYFCASSEPGYPSYNEQFFGPGTRLTVL.

The rearrangement joins TRBV19 to TRBJ2-5; TRBD1 aligns across 9 bases. Unmatched junction bases numbered 6, after V lost 5 bases and J lost 2 bases. The CDR3 has 15 residues. Germline lookup yields CDR1 LNHDA and CDR2 SQIVND (reference sequence). CDR3 coding DNA: TGTGCCAGTAGTCCCCCCGGGACAGGGCAAGAGACCCAGTACTTC. Its translation: CASSPPGTGQETQYF.

V usage is TRBV6-5 and J usage is TRBJ2-1, with D possibly TRBD2 on 6 matching bases. Germline lookup yields CDR1 MNHEY and CDR2 SVGAGI. The CDR3 length is 14 residues. V was pared by 1 base and J by 6 bases, with 10 bases between. CDR3 protein: CASSYLAELNEQFF. The CDR3 DNA sequence: TGTGCCAGCAGTTACTTAGCGGAGCTCAATGAGCAGTTCTTC.

The V call is TRBV29-1, the J call TRBJ2-7, with TRBD2 matching 7 bases. Germline lookup yields CDR1 SQVTM and CDR2 ANQGSEA. This CDR3 is 13 amino acids long. Trimming at V came to 6 bases and at J to 2 bases, leaving 7 bases not matched to a gene. The chain's CDR3 is CSVTGGLTYEQYF. In nucleotides, the CDR3 is TGCAGCGTAACGGGAGGCCTTACCTACGAGCAGTACTTC.

This clone was seen more than once but under ten times. The chain links TRBV7-2 to TRBJ2-7; D might be TRBD1 (5 bases). Trimming cost V 2 bases and J 3 bases, with 14 bases left between them. The CDR3 runs to 15 residues. Germline loops: CDR1 SGHTA, CDR2 FQGNSA. The CDR3 region is CASSLRSRGFYEQYF. In DNA form, the CDR3 reads TGTGCCAGCAGCTTAAGGAGTAGGGGTTTCTACGAGCAGTACTTC.

The V gene is TRBV28, the J gene TRBJ2-7; D is uncertain. Germline CDR1 and CDR2: MDHEN and SYDVKM. The V end lost 3 bases, the J end lost 0 bases, and 15 bases lay between the germline ends. This CDR3 has 16 amino acids. CDR3 protein: CASSFGLPNHSYEQYF. The CDR3 region has the DNA TGTGCCAGCAGTTTTGGGCTGCCCAACCACTCCTACGAGCAGTACTTC.